The T cell receptor (beta chain) under discussion was sequenced for a study of cytomegalovirus exposure and HLA in healthy donors. The CDR3 runs 15 residues. V was clipped by 4 bases and J by 1 base; unmatched bases: 3. Germline assignment: CDR1 LNHDA and CDR2 SQIVND (reference sequence). PCR primers comprised 60 Vbeta and 13 Jbeta primers. Generated by immunoSEQ multiplex PCR, the TCRdb table keeps only in-frame clones and is missing some. This sample yields fewer than 150,000 clones, of which under 80% are seen a single time; 2.5% to 3% belongs to the top ten. Healthy bone marrow donors made up the donors.

The sequenced material came from PBMCs. This TCR came from a male donor in good health and CMV-seronegative. The rearrangement links TRBV19 to TRBJ2-5, with 10 bases lining up with TRBD1. In DNA form, the CDR3 reads TGTGCCAGTAGTAAACGGACAGGGGGCCAAGAGACCCAGTACTTC. Translated, it gives CASSKRTGGQETQYF.